What follows describes a single T cell receptor beta chain. The antigen is not known. This entry comes from a study of shared clonotypes between healthy human individuals. Turning to the study itself: The people who gave samples were two women and three men aged 18 to 49.

Clones were sequenced by immunoSEQ multiplex PCR, and TCRdb holds only the in-frame ones, with some missing. The data show 2 million to 2.5 million clones, approximately 95% seen once. Trimming stripped 5 bases from V and 6 bases from J, with 19 bases between. The CDR3 has 16 residues. Germline V lookup: CDR1 SGHAT, CDR2 FQNNGV. Study-wide results and caveats: Donor clonotype sharing was expected to depend on sequencing depth.

The material sequenced was naive CD4+ T cells sorted from blood. The subset here: CD45RA+ positively selected. This sequence joins TRBV11-2 and TRBJ2-2; TRBD1 might be the D (6 bases). The sequence came from a young man in good health. The CDR3 here is CASSGPGHLLPGELFF. The CDR3 coding sequence is TGTGCCAGCAGCGGTCCGGGACACCTCCTACCCGGGGAGCTGTTTTTT.